A selection of T cell receptor beta chains follows, all from one sample in a study of cytomegalovirus exposure and HLA in healthy donors. The assay was immunoSEQ multiplex PCR, and TCRdb's table has in-frame clones only and misses some. The sample includes roughly 330,000 clones, about 90% of them seen just once. The sequencing sample was made of PBMCs. These receptors were obtained from a woman aged 30 to 39 in good health and CMV-seropositive. Both conserved end residues are part of each CDR3.

>TRBV27
CASSLRAGYGYTF
>TRBV2
CASKGDSEGQPQHF
>TRBV11-3
CASSQTLWGPGELFF
>TRBV11-2
CASSLSTSGGAFGLETQYF
>TRBV11-2
CASSQIRTGPYNEQFF
>TRBV28
CASSLWKGDYGYTF
>TRBV6-5
CASSYRLAGEETQYF
>TRBV27
CASSLQVNYGYTF
>TRBV30
CAWSVGWAEAFF
>TRBV5-1
CASSSGGGGFKDTQYF
>TRBV19
CATRTGGVGYTF
>TRBV27
CASSPGSETQYF
>TRBV27
CASSFHDSGGGKKTQYF
>TRBV5-1
CASSSARLAGGHNEQFF
>TRBV5-8
CASSLVLYNEQFF
>TRBV2
CASSEVSNQPQHF
>TRBV5-6
CASTRRRQSGYTF
>TRBV19
CASSVSGQGARGYTF
>TRBV6-5
CASSPGQGKAYEQYF
>TRBV6-4
CASTRTSVSEQYF
>TRBV11-2
CASSYTALGEQYF
>TRBV5-1
CASTGSRQPLEAFF
>TRBV27
CASSFGAKNIQYF
>TRBV6-6
CASSPKAGLSGYTF
>TRBV27
CASSFPGTPPYNEQFF
>TRBV29-1
CSAYRGTAYNEQFF
>TRBV10-3
CAISEPSGMSNNEQFF
>TRBV11-2
CASSVSGGLRNEQFF
>TRBV29-1
CSAQGTGAWRNEQFF
>TRBV5-1
CASSSSGGANEQFF
>TRBV2
CASRDGTEIYNEQFF
>TRBV27
CASSFSGSIGEQYF
>TRBV30
CAWMHETSGFGEQYF
>TRBV9
CASSVTGQNTEAFF
>TRBV19
CASSIPPYEQYF
>TRBV11-1
CASSLAAGPLTDEQYF
>TRBV5-6
CASSLDKTSGGPVDTQYF
>TRBV28
CASTSSIADTQYF
>TRBV14
CASSRGTNYGYTF
>TRBV27
CASKNRLNTEAFF
>TRBV28
CASSLTGSSSPLHF
>TRBV4-2
CASSQGRAGAGNTIYF
>TRBV30
CAWSSGTGLTDTQYF
>TRBV28
CASSPLLAGATRYEQYF
>TRBV11-3
CASSKGHSYEQYF
>TRBV5-1
CASSLTTPGKDEKLFF
>TRBV29-1
CSANQETQYF
>TRBV6-5
CASSKQGGSYEQYF
>TRBV29-1
CSAEGQGGTGELFF
>TRBV7-9
CASSLAGQPQHF
>TRBV5-4
CASSLDLAGGPWDEQFF
>TRBV7-9
CASSFPGREQYF
>TRBV28
CASSDLAGSYNEQFF
>TRBV29-1
CSSHRGSGYNEQFF
>TRBV11-2
CASSLDRGSTGLRVNQPQHF
>TRBV27
CAERDRLKSEAFF